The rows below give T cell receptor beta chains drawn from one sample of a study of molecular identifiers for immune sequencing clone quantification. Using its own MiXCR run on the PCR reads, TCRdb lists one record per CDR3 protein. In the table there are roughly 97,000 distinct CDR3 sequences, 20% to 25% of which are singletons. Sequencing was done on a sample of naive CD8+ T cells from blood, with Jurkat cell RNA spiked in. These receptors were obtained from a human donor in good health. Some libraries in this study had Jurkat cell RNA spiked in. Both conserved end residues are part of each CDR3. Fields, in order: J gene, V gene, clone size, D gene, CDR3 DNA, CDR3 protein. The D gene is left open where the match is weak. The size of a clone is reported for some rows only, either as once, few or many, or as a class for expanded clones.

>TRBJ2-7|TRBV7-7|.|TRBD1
TGTGCTAGCAGCTTGAGGACAGGGGTCTCCTTCGAGCAGTACTTC
CASSLRTGVSFEQYF
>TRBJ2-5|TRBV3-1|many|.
TGTGCCAGCAGCCAACTACCCGAGGACACTGGACGCAGTGCAGAGCAAGAGACCCAGTACTTC
CASSQLPEDTGRSAEQETQYF
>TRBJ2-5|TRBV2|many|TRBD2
TGTGCCAGCACTTGGAGCGGGGGCCCCCAAGAGACCCAGTACTTC
CASTWSGGPQETQYF
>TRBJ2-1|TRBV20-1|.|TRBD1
TGCAGTGCTAGTTGGGGACAGGGGGCTCTTTCCTACAATGAGCAGTTCTTC
CSASWGQGALSYNEQFF
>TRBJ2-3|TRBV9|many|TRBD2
TGTGCCAGCAGCACGTATAGCGGGAGAGAAGGGGATACGCAGTATTTT
CASSTYSGREGDTQYF
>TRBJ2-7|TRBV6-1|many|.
TGTGCCAGCAGTGTGCGAGCGGACCAATACGAGCAGTACTTC
CASSVRADQYEQYF
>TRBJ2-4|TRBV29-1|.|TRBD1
TGCAGCGTCTTAGACAGGGAGATGAACATTCAGTACTTC
CSVLDREMNIQYF
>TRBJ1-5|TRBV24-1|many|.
TGTGCCACCAGTGATGGCGCAGGCGAACTTAGCAATCAGCCCCAGCATTTT
CATSDGAGELSNQPQHF
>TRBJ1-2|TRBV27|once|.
TGTGCCAGCAGTTTATCTTCTTTGCCGGGATTCAGTGGCTACACCTTC
CASSLSSLPGFSGYTF
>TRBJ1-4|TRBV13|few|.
TGTGCCAGCAGCTTAGTGGCAGGGGCGGCGACTAATGAAAAACTGTTTTTT
CASSLVAGAATNEKLFF
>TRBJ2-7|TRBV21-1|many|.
TGTGCCAGCAGCCCGAGATGGGGCCCGTCCTACGAGCAGTACTTC
CASSPRWGPSYEQYF
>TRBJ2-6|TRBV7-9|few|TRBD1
TGTGCCAGCAGCTCCCTCGGGACAGCCGGGGCCAACGTCCTGACTTTC
CASSSLGTAGANVLTF
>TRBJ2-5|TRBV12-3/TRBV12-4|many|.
TGTGCCAGCACTGCGGGCGGGGCAGGAGAGACCCAGTACTTC
CASTAGGAGETQYF
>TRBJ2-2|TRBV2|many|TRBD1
TGTGCCAATAGACAGGGGGCTTGGAACACCGGGGAGCTGTTTTTT
CANRQGAWNTGELFF
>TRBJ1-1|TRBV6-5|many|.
TGTGCCAGCAGTTACAGCGCGAACACTGAAGCTTTCTTT
CASSYSANTEAFF
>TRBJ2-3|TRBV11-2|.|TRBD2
TGTGCCAGCAGCGCACTAGCGGCCCCCCGGGATACGCAGTATTTT
CASSALAAPRDTQYF
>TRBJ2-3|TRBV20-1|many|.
TGCAGTGCTAGTGTCCTAGCTGGAGGGATGAATAGCACAGATACGCAGTATTTT
CSASVLAGGMNSTDTQYF
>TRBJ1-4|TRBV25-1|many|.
TGTGCCAGCAGTGAATATTCCAGTAATGAAAAACTGTTTTTT
CASSEYSSNEKLFF
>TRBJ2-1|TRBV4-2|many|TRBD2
TGTGCCAGCAGCCAAGAGGTAGCGGGAGCGGTTGAGCAGTTCTTC
CASSQEVAGAVEQFF
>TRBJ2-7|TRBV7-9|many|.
TGTGCCAGCACCAGGACACCTGACTACGAGCAGTACTTC
CASTRTPDYEQYF
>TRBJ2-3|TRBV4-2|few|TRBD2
TGTGCCAGCAGCCAAGAGATACTAGCGGGAGCAGATACGCAGTATTTT
CASSQEILAGADTQYF
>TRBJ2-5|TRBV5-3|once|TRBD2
TGTGCCAGCAGCCCGAAAGCGGGGACTAGCGGGTATCAAGAGACCCAGTACTTC
CASSPKAGTSGYQETQYF
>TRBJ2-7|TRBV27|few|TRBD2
TGTGCCAGCAGTTCCGGGACTAGGGCCTACGAGCAGTACTTC
CASSSGTRAYEQYF
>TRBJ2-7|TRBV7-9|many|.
TGTGCCAGCAGCTTGGGGCCGAACGTCTACGAGCAGTACTTC
CASSLGPNVYEQYF
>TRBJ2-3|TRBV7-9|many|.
TGTGCCAGCAGCTCCCTGGCTGATACGCAGTATTTT
CASSSLADTQYF
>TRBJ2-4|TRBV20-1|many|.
TGCAGTGCTAAAATCAGGGATTTAGCCAAAAACATTCAGTACTTC
CSAKIRDLAKNIQYF